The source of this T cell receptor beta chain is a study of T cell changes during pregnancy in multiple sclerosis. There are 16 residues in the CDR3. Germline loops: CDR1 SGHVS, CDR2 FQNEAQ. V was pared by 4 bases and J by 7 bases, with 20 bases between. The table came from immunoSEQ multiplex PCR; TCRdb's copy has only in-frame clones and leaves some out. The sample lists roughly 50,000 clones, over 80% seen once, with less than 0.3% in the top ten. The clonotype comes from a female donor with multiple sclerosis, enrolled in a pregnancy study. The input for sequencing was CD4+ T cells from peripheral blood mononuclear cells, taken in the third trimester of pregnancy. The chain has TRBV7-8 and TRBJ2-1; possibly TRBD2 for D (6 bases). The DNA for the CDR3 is TGTGCCAGCAGCTCCACCTGGACTATCCCCGGAAATGAGCAGTTCTTC. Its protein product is CASSSTWTIPGNEQFF.